Listed below are T cell receptor beta chains from one sample, sequenced in a study of blood T cell repertoires in COVID-19. Profiled with immunoSEQ multiplex PCR; TCRdb holds only in-frame clones, not every one. The sample yields hundreds of thousands of clones, around 84% seen once. The sequencing input was PBMCs or T cells enriched from blood (not recorded which). These receptors came from a woman between 40 and 50 years old with acute COVID-19. The CDR3 runs from the conserved cysteine through the conserved F or W. D genes are given only for firm matches. Clone size is not always given. Where it is, it says once, few, many or a class for expanded clones.

abundance: .; j_gene: TRBJ1-1; v_gene: TRBV7-2; d_gene: TRBD1; CDR3aa: CASSPREGQGFFLREAFF; CDR3nt: TGTGCCAGCAGCCCCAGGGAGGGACAGGGCTTTTTTCTCCGTGAAGCTTTCTTT
abundance: few; j_gene: TRBJ1-1; v_gene: TRBV9; d_gene: .; CDR3aa: CASSVAAGDTEAFF; CDR3nt: TGTGCCAGCAGCGTAGCGGCCGGGGACACTGAAGCTTTCTTT
abundance: .; j_gene: TRBJ2-7; v_gene: TRBV30; d_gene: TRBD1; CDR3aa: CACLKVQGFHEQYF; CDR3nt: TGTGCCTGCCTAAAGGTACAGGGGTTCCACGAGCAGTACTTC
abundance: .; j_gene: TRBJ1-1; v_gene: TRBV6-5; d_gene: TRBD1; CDR3aa: CASSTLGQPSGAFF; CDR3nt: TGTGCCAGCAGTACCCTGGGACAGCCCTCTGGAGCTTTCTTT
abundance: few; j_gene: TRBJ1-5; v_gene: TRBV27; d_gene: .; CDR3aa: CASSSGQFSNQPQHF; CDR3nt: TGTGCCAGCAGTTCTGGACAGTTTAGCAATCAGCCCCAGCATTTT
abundance: .; j_gene: TRBJ1-4; v_gene: TRBV7-9; d_gene: .; CDR3aa: CASSGGTGWTNEKLFF; CDR3nt: TGTGCCAGCAGCGGCGGGACCGGATGGACTAATGAAAAACTGTTTTTT
abundance: .; j_gene: TRBJ2-4; v_gene: TRBV19; d_gene: .; CDR3aa: CATRRAPGGTKNIQYF; CDR3nt: TGTGCCACAAGGCGGGCCCCAGGGGGGACCAAAAACATTCAGTACTTC
abundance: .; j_gene: TRBJ1-1; v_gene: TRBV5-4; d_gene: TRBD1; CDR3aa: CASSSDRGTEAFF; CDR3nt: TGTGCCAGCAGCTCAGACAGGGGGACTGAAGCTTTCTTT
abundance: .; j_gene: TRBJ1-1; v_gene: TRBV29-1; d_gene: TRBD1; CDR3aa: CSVRPRGTNTEAFF; CDR3nt: TGCAGCGTTCGCCCCAGGGGGACGAACACTGAAGCTTTCTTT
abundance: .; j_gene: TRBJ2-1; v_gene: TRBV9; d_gene: TRBD2; CDR3aa: CASSVGTSGYNEQFF; CDR3nt: TGTGCCAGCAGCGTAGGGACTAGCGGTTACAATGAGCAGTTCTTC
abundance: .; j_gene: TRBJ1-5; v_gene: TRBV7-9; d_gene: .; CDR3aa: CASSPGAGWGDYSNQPQHF; CDR3nt: TGTGCCAGCAGCCCAGGAGCGGGATGGGGGGATTATAGCAATCAGCCCCAGCATTTT
abundance: .; j_gene: TRBJ2-3; v_gene: TRBV9; d_gene: .; CDR3aa: CASSARGLTDTQYF; CDR3nt: TGTGCCAGCAGCGCCCGGGGTTTGACCGATACGCAGTATTTT
abundance: many; j_gene: TRBJ1-6; v_gene: TRBV6-4; d_gene: TRBD1; CDR3aa: CASSDSTGGSPLHF; CDR3nt: TGTGCCAGCAGTGACTCGACAGGGGGCTCACCCCTCCACTTT
abundance: .; j_gene: TRBJ2-3; v_gene: TRBV19; d_gene: TRBD2; CDR3aa: CASSWNSGADTQYF; CDR3nt: TGTGCCAGTAGTTGGAATAGCGGGGCAGATACGCAGTATTTT
abundance: .; j_gene: TRBJ1-3; v_gene: TRBV7-9; d_gene: TRBD1; CDR3aa: CASSLTGGANTIYF; CDR3nt: TGTGCCAGCAGCCTAACAGGGGGTGCAAACACCATATATTTT
abundance: .; j_gene: TRBJ2-3; v_gene: TRBV4-3; d_gene: .; CDR3aa: CASSQTPGQKITDTQYF; CDR3nt: TGCGCCAGCAGCCAGACTCCAGGGCAGAAGATCACAGATACGCAGTATTTT
abundance: .; j_gene: TRBJ1-2; v_gene: TRBV20-1; d_gene: .; CDR3aa: CSASFPSAGDYGYTF; CDR3nt: TGCAGTGCTAGTTTTCCCAGCGCGGGGGACTATGGCTACACCTTC
abundance: .; j_gene: TRBJ2-5; v_gene: TRBV30; d_gene: TRBD2; CDR3aa: CAWSGLAGVQETQYF; CDR3nt: TGTGCCTGGAGTGGTCTAGCGGGAGTACAAGAGACCCAGTACTTC
abundance: .; j_gene: TRBJ2-7; v_gene: TRBV6-5; d_gene: TRBD2; CDR3aa: CASSSGLAGYEQYF; CDR3nt: TGTGCCAGCAGTTCCGGACTAGCGGGCTACGAGCAGTACTTC
abundance: once; j_gene: TRBJ1-5; v_gene: TRBV3-1/TRBV3-2; d_gene: TRBD1; CDR3aa: CASSQESTGVLQPQHF; CDR3nt: TGTGCCAGCAGCCAAGAGTCAACAGGGGTTTTGCAGCCCCAGCATTTT
abundance: .; j_gene: TRBJ2-3; v_gene: TRBV19; d_gene: .; CDR3aa: CASSIGVGGPDTQYF; CDR3nt: TGTGCCAGTAGTATAGGGGTTGGAGGCCCAGATACGCAGTATTTT
abundance: .; j_gene: TRBJ2-7; v_gene: TRBV29-1; d_gene: TRBD1; CDR3aa: CSVGPRQGTYEQYF; CDR3nt: TGCAGCGTTGGCCCGCGACAGGGGACCTACGAGCAGTACTTC
abundance: few; j_gene: TRBJ1-1; v_gene: TRBV11-2; d_gene: .; CDR3aa: CASSPDRYTEAFF; CDR3nt: TGTGCCAGCAGCCCTGACAGATACACTGAAGCTTTCTTT
abundance: .; j_gene: TRBJ1-6; v_gene: TRBV15; d_gene: TRBD1; CDR3aa: CATSSSGTAVNSPLHF; CDR3nt: TGTGCCACCAGCAGCTCCGGGACAGCGGTTAATTCACCCCTCCACTTT
abundance: .; j_gene: TRBJ2-5; v_gene: TRBV30; d_gene: TRBD1; CDR3aa: CAWSQGTETQYF; CDR3nt: TGTGCCTGGTCACAGGGGACGGAGACCCAGTACTTC
abundance: .; j_gene: TRBJ2-3; v_gene: TRBV29-1; d_gene: TRBD1; CDR3aa: CSVRTGGADTQYF; CDR3nt: TGCAGCGTACGGACAGGGGGCGCAGATACGCAGTATTTT
abundance: .; j_gene: TRBJ1-5; v_gene: TRBV18; d_gene: .; CDR3aa: CASSRADSSNQPQHF; CDR3nt: TGTGCCAGCTCACGGGCGGACAGTAGCAATCAGCCCCAGCATTTT
abundance: .; j_gene: TRBJ2-3; v_gene: TRBV5-1; d_gene: TRBD2; CDR3aa: CASSRLGGGPTITDTQYF; CDR3nt: TGCGCCAGCAGCCGCCTCGGGGGGGGGCCTACAATCACAGATACGCAGTATTTT
abundance: few; j_gene: TRBJ2-2; v_gene: TRBV11-3; d_gene: .; CDR3aa: CASRGDGGELFF; CDR3nt: TGTGCCAGCCGGGGAGATGGCGGGGAGCTGTTTTTT
abundance: .; j_gene: TRBJ2-5; v_gene: TRBV12-3/TRBV12-4; d_gene: .; CDR3aa: CASSPGVQTQYF; CDR3nt: TGTGCCAGCAGTCCCGGAGTCCAGACCCAGTACTTC
abundance: .; j_gene: TRBJ1-1; v_gene: TRBV27; d_gene: .; CDR3aa: CASSGHKDRASEAFF; CDR3nt: TGTGCCAGCAGTGGCCATAAGGACAGAGCGTCGGAAGCTTTCTTT
abundance: .; j_gene: TRBJ2-7; v_gene: TRBV7-8; d_gene: TRBD1; CDR3aa: CASSWDRGGDEQYF; CDR3nt: TGTGCCAGCAGCTGGGACAGGGGAGGCGACGAGCAGTACTTC
abundance: .; j_gene: TRBJ2-2; v_gene: TRBV30; d_gene: TRBD2; CDR3aa: CAWIDRGPSGRGTGELFF; CDR3nt: TGTGCCTGGATAGACAGGGGCCCTAGCGGGAGAGGAACCGGGGAGCTGTTTTTT
abundance: .; j_gene: TRBJ1-1; v_gene: TRBV7-3; d_gene: .; CDR3aa: CASSPNPGQLTEAFF; CDR3nt: TGTGCCAGCAGCCCTAATCCTGGACAGCTCACTGAAGCTTTCTTT
abundance: .; j_gene: TRBJ1-2; v_gene: TRBV18; d_gene: .; CDR3aa: CASSPLSDYGYTF; CDR3nt: TGTGCCAGCTCACCACTCTCGGACTATGGCTACACCTTC
abundance: .; j_gene: TRBJ1-6; v_gene: TRBV11-2; d_gene: .; CDR3aa: CASSLGGGINSPLHF; CDR3nt: TGTGCCAGCAGCCTTGGGGGGGGGATTAATTCACCCCTCCACTTT
abundance: .; j_gene: TRBJ2-2; v_gene: TRBV7-2; d_gene: TRBD1; CDR3aa: CASSLDRGQRTGELFF; CDR3nt: TGTGCCAGCAGCCTGGACAGGGGGCAGAGGACCGGGGAGCTGTTTTTT
abundance: .; j_gene: TRBJ1-2; v_gene: TRBV19; d_gene: .; CDR3aa: CASTPGRGNYGYTF; CDR3nt: TGTGCCAGTACCCCGGGGAGGGGAAACTATGGCTACACCTTC
abundance: .; j_gene: TRBJ1-5; v_gene: TRBV9; d_gene: .; CDR3aa: CASSVGRDQPQHF; CDR3nt: TGTGCCAGCAGCGTAGGGAGGGATCAGCCCCAGCATTTT
abundance: .; j_gene: TRBJ1-5; v_gene: TRBV6-5; d_gene: .; CDR3aa: CASSYQGQPQHF; CDR3nt: TGTGCCAGCAGTTACCAGGGTCAGCCCCAGCATTTT
abundance: .; j_gene: TRBJ1-2; v_gene: TRBV4-3; d_gene: .; CDR3aa: CASSKAPVNYGYTF; CDR3nt: TGCGCCAGCAGCAAAGCCCCAGTAAACTATGGCTACACCTTC
abundance: .; j_gene: TRBJ1-3; v_gene: TRBV7-9; d_gene: .; CDR3aa: CASSPSVGLGNTIYF; CDR3nt: TGTGCCAGCAGCCCATCCGTGGGGCTCGGAAACACCATATATTTT
abundance: .; j_gene: TRBJ2-7; v_gene: TRBV7-9; d_gene: TRBD2; CDR3aa: CASSLLAGGRSSYEQYF; CDR3nt: TGTGCCAGCAGCTTACTAGCGGGGGGGAGATCTTCCTACGAGCAGTACTTC
abundance: .; j_gene: TRBJ1-1; v_gene: TRBV27; d_gene: .; CDR3aa: CASSVMAAITEAFF; CDR3nt: TGTGCCAGCAGTGTGATGGCGGCGATTACCGAAGCTTTCTTT
abundance: .; j_gene: TRBJ1-2; v_gene: TRBV30; d_gene: .; CDR3aa: CAGGEEGYTF; CDR3nt: TGTGCCGGCGGGGAAGAGGGCTACACCTTC
abundance: .; j_gene: TRBJ1-2; v_gene: TRBV7-9; d_gene: TRBD1; CDR3aa: CASSPDRVNGYTF; CDR3nt: TGTGCCAGCAGCCCGGACAGGGTAAATGGCTACACCTTC
abundance: .; j_gene: TRBJ1-4; v_gene: TRBV28; d_gene: .; CDR3aa: CASSFARQGNEKLFF; CDR3nt: TGTGCCAGCAGTTTCGCCAGGCAGGGTAACGAAAAACTGTTTTTT
abundance: .; j_gene: TRBJ1-2; v_gene: TRBV5-1; d_gene: TRBD1; CDR3aa: CASSLAGGQGNYGYTF; CDR3nt: TGCGCCAGCAGCTTGGCCGGGGGACAGGGAAACTATGGCTACACCTTC